This T cell receptor (beta chain) derives from a study of T cell responses to AZD1222 COVID-19 vaccine. Produced via immunoSEQ multiplex PCR; TCRdb's table is partial and in-frame only. The sample lists about 140,000 clones; about 91% were seen once. Study-level points and caveats: Seropositivity was recorded at baseline in only six AZD1222 recipients.

Germline V gene data show CDR1 as SNHLY and CDR2 as FYNNEI. Trimming took 7 bases from V and 4 from J; bases not matched to a gene: 6. This CDR3 is 13 amino acids long. On this clone: Its antigen is as yet unknown.

The clonotype originates from an adult in good health. The chain joins TRBV2 to TRBJ2-7; TRBD2 matches at 8 bases. The material was peripheral blood, obtained on day 0 of AZD1222 vaccination. The CDR3 region is CASTSGLGYEQYF. DNA of the CDR3: TGTGCCAGCACCTCGGGACTAGGGTACGAGCAGTACTTC.